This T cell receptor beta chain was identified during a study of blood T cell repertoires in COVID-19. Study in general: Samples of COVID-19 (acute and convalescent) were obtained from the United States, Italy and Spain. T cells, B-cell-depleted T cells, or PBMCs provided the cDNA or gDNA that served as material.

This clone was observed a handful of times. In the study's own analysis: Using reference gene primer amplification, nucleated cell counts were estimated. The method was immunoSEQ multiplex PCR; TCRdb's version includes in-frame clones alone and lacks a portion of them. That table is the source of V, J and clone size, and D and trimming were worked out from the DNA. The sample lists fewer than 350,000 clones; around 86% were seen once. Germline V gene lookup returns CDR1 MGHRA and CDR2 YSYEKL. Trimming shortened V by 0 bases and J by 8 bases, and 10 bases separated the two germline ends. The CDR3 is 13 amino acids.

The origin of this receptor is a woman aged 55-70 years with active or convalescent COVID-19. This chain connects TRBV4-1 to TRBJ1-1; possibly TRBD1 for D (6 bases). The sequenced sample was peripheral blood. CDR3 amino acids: CASSQDFGTEAFF. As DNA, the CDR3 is TGCGCCAGCAGCCAAGATTTCGGGACAGAAGCTTTCTTT.